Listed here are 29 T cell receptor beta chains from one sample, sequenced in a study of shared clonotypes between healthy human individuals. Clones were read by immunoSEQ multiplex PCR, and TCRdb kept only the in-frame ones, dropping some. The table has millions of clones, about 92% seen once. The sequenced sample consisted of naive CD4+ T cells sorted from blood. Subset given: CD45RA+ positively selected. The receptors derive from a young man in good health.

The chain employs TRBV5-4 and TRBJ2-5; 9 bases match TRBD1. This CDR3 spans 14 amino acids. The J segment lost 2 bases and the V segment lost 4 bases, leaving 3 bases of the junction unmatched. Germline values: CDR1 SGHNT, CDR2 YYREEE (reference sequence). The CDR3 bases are TGTGCCAGCAGCAGGACAGGGGTACAAGAGACCCAGTACTTC. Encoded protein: CASSRTGVQETQYF.

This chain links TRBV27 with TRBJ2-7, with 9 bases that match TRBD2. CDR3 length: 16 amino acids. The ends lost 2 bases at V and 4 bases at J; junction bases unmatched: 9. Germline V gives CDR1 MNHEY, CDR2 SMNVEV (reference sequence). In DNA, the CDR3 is TGTGCCAGCAGTTTAGGGTTGCGGGAGGGAAGGTACGAGCAGTACTTC. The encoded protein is CASSLGLREGRYEQYF.

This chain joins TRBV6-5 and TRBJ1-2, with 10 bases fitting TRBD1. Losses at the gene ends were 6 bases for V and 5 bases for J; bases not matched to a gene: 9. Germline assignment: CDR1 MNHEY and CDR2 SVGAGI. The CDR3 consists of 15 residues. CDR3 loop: CASSDPGQGYYGYTF. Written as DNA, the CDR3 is TGTGCCAGCAGCGATCCGGGACAGGGGTATTATGGCTACACCTTC.

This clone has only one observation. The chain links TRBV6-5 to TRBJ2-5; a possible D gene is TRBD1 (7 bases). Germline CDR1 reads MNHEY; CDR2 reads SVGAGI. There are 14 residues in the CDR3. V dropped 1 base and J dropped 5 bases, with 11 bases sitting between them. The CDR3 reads CASSYWAGGETQYF. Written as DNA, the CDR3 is TGTGCCAGCAGTTACTGGGCAGGGGGGGAGACCCAGTACTTC.

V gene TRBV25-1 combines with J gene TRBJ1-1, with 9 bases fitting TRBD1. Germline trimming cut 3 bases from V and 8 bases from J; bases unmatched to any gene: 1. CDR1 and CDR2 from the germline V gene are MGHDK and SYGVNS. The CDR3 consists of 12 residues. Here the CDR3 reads CASSEGTGEAFF. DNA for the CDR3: TGTGCCAGCAGTGAGGGGACAGGGGAAGCTTTCTTT.

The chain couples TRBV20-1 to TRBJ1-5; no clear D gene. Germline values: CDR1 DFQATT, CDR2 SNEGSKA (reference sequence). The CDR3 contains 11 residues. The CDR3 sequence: CRVGSNQPQHF. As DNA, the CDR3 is TGCAGGGTGGGGAGCAATCAGCCCCAGCATTTT.

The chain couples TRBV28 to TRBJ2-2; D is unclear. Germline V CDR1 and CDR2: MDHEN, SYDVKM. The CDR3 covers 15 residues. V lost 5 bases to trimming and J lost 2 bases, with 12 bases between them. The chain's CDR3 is CASSRAGSNTGELFF. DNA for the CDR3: TGTGCCAGCAGTCGGGCAGGCAGTAACACCGGGGAGCTGTTTTTT.

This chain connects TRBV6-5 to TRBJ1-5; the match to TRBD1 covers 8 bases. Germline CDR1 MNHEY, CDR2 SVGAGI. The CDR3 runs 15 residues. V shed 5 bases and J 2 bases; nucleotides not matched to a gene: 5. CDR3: CASSRRQGRNQPQHF. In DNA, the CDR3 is TGTGCCAGCAGTCGTAGACAGGGGCGCAATCAGCCCCAGCATTTT.

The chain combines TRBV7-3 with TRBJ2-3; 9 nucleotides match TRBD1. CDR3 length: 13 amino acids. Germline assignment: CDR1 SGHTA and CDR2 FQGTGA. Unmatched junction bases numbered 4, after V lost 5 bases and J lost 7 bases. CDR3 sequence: CASSRDREHTQYF. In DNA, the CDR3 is TGTGCCAGCAGCCGGGACAGGGAGCATACGCAGTATTTT.

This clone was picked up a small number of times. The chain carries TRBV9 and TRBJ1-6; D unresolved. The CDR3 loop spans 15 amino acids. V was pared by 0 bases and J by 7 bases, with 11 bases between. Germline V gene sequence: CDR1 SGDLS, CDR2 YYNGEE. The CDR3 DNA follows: TGTGCCAGCAGCGTAGATGGGCGGCCAAATTCACCCCTCCACTTT. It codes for CASSVDGRPNSPLHF.

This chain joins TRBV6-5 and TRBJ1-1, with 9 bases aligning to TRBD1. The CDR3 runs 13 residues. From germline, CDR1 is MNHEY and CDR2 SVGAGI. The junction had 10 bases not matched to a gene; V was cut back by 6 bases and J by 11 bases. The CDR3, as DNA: TGTGCCAGCAGATCCGGGACAGGGCTTTCGGCTTTCTTT. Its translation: CASRSGTGLSAFF.

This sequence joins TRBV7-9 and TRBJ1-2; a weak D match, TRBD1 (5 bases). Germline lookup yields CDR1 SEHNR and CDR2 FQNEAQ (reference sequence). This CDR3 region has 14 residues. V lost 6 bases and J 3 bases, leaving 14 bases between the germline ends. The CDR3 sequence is CASRTDRDDYGYTF. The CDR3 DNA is TGTGCCAGCAGAACCGACCGGGACGACTATGGCTACACCTTC.

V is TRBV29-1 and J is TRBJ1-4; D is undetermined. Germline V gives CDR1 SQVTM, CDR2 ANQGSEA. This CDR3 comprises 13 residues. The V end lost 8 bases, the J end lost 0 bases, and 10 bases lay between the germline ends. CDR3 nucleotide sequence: TGCAGCACGAGAGATGCAACTAATGAAAAACTGTTTTTT. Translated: CSTRDATNEKLFF.

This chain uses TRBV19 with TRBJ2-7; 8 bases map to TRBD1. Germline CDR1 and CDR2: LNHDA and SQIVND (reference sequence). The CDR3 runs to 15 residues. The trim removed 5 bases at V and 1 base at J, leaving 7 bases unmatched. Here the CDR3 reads CASSLDRVGSYEQYF. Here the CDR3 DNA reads TGTGCCAGTAGTTTGGACAGGGTGGGGTCCTACGAGCAGTACTTC.

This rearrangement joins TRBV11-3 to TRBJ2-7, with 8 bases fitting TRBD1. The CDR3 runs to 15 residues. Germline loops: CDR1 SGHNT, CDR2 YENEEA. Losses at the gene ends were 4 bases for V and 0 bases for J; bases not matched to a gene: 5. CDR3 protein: CASSSDRASSYEQYF. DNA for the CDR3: TGTGCCAGCAGCTCGGACAGGGCGAGCTCCTACGAGCAGTACTTC.

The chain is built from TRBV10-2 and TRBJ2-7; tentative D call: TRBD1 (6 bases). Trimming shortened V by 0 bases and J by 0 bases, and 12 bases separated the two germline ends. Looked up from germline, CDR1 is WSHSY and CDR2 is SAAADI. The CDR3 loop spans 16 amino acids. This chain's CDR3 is CASSESGRGFSYEQYF. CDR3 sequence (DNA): TGCGCCAGCAGTGAGTCAGGCAGGGGCTTCTCCTACGAGCAGTACTTC.

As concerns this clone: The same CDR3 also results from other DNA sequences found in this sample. This CDR3 reads CAWSLGGTDTQYF. CDR3 in DNA: TGTGCCTGGAGCCTCGGGGGGACAGATACGCAGTATTTT. V is TRBV30 and J is TRBJ2-3; 7 positions agree with TRBD2. This CDR3 is 13 amino acids long. The germline CDR1 and CDR2 sequences are GTSNPN and SVGIG (reference sequence). V was pared by 3 bases and J by 3 bases, with 3 bases of the junction left unmatched.

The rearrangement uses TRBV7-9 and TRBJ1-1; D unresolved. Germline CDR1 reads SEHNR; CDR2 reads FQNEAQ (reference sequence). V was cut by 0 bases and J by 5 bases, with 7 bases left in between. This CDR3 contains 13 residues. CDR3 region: CASSLASQTEAFF. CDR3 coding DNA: TGTGCCAGCAGCTTAGCCTCCCAGACTGAAGCTTTCTTT.

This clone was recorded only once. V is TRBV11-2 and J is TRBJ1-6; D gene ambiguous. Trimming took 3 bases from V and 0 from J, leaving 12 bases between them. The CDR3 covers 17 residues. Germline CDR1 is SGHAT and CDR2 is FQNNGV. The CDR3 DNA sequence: TGTGCCAGCAGCTTCATGGGAGTGAGCTCCTATAATTCACCCCTCCACTTT. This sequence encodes CASSFMGVSSYNSPLHF.

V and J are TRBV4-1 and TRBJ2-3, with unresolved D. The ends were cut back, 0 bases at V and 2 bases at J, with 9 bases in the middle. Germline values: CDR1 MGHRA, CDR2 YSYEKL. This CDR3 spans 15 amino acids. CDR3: CASSQEVGITDTQYF. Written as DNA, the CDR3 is TGCGCCAGCAGCCAAGAAGTCGGAATCACAGATACGCAGTATTTT.

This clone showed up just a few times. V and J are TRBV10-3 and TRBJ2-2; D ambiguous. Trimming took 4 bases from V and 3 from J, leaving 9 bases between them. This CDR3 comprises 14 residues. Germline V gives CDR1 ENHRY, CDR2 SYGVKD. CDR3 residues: CAISASQDTGELFF. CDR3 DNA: TGTGCCATCAGTGCGTCCCAGGACACCGGGGAGCTGTTTTTT.

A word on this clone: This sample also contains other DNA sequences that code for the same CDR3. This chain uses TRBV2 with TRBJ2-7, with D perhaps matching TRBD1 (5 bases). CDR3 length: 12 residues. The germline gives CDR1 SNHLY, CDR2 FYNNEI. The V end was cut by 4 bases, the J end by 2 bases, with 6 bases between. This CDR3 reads CASSAGPYEQYF. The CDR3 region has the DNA TGTGCCAGCAGTGCAGGGCCCTACGAGCAGTACTTC.

The CDR3 DNA follows: TGTGCCAGCAGTATTAGCGGGGGACTCTCCTACAATGAGCAGTTCTTC. The encoded protein is CASSISGGLSYNEQFF. V gene TRBV28 combines with J gene TRBJ2-1; 9 bases are shared with TRBD2. The V segment lost 5 bases and the J segment 0 bases; nucleotides outside the gene matches: 5. The CDR3 totals 16 residues. CDR1 is MDHEN and CDR2 is SYDVKM in the germline V gene. Supplemented by reference TRBV28 and TRBJ2-1, the full variable domain reads DVKVTQSSRYLVKRTGEKVFLECVQDMDHENMFWYRQDPGLGLRLIYFSYDVKMKEKGDIPEGYSVSREKKERFSLILESASTNQTSMYLCASSISGGLSYNEQFFGPGTRLTVL.

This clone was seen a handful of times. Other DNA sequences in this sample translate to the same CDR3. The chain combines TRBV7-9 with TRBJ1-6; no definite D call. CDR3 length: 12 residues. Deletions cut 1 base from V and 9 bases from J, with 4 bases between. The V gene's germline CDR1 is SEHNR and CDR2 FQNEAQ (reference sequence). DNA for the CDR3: TGTGCCAGCAGCTTAGATGGTTCACCCCTCCACTTT. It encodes CASSLDGSPLHF.

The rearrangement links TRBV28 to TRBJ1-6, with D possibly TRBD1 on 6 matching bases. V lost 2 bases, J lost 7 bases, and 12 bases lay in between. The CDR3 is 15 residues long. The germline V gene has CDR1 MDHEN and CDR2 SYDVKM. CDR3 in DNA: TGTGCCAGCAGTTTAGGGGGGCAGGGGAATTCACCCCTCCACTTT. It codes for CASSLGGQGNSPLHF.

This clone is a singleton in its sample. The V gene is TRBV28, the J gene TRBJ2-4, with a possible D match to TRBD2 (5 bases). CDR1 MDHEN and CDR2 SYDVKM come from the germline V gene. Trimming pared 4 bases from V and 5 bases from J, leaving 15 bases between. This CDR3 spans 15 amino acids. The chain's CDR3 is CASSSPRVEENIQYF. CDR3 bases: TGTGCCAGCAGTTCCCCGCGGGTCGAAGAAAACATTCAGTACTTC.

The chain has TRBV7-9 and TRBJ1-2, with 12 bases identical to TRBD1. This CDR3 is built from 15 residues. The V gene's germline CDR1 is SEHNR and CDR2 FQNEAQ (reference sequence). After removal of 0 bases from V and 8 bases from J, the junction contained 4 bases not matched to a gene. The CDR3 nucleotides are TGTGCCAGCAGCTTAGCCGGGACAGGGGGCGACGGCTACACCTTC. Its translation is CASSLAGTGGDGYTF.

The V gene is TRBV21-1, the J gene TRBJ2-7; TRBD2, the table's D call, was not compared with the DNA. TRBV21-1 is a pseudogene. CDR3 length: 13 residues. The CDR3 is CASSPGDPYEQYF. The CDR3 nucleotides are TGTGCCAGCAGCCCGGGGGATCCCTACGAGCAGTACTTC.

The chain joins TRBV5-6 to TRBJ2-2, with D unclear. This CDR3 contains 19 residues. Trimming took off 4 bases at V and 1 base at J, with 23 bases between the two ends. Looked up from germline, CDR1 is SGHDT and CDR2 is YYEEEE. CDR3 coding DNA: TGTGCCAGCAGCCCCCTCGTTGGCGGAGACACGTTGAACACCGGGGAGCTGTTTTTT. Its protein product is CASSPLVGGDTLNTGELFF. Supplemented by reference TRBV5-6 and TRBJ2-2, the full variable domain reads DAGVTQSPTHLIKTRGQQVTLRCSPKSGHDTVSWYQQALGQGPQFIFQYYEEEERQRGNFPDRFSGHQFPNYSSELNVNALLLGDSALYLCASSPLVGGDTLNTGELFFGEGSRLTVL.